These T cell receptor beta chains were read from a single sample in a study of blood T cell repertoires in COVID-19. Repertoires were generated with immunoSEQ multiplex PCR, while TCRdb's copy carries only in-frame clones and drops some. The sample has about 150,000 clones, about 85% seen once. The sequenced sample consisted of peripheral blood. These receptors were taken from a woman aged 55 to 70 with COVID-19, enrolled during active disease. CDR3s include the opening cysteine and the closing phenylalanine or tryptophan.

J: TRBJ1-4
V: TRBV5-8
CDR3: CASSLLTATNEKLFF

J: TRBJ2-1
V: TRBV9
CDR3: CASSVVTGGTYNEQFF

J: TRBJ1-2
V: TRBV27
CDR3: CASSADRVGYGYTF

J: TRBJ1-6
V: TRBV14
CDR3: CASSQVRGPNSPLHF

J: TRBJ1-3
V: TRBV3-1/TRBV3-2
CDR3: CASSLYGEENTIYF

J: TRBJ2-2
V: TRBV5-1
CDR3: CASVASGSRTGELFF

J: TRBJ1-2
V: TRBV7-2
CDR3: CASSPGQGPSYTF

J: TRBJ1-4
V: TRBV7-9
CDR3: CASSFTGAPNEKLFF

J: TRBJ2-5
V: TRBV7-2
CDR3: CASSLRAGQETQYF

J: TRBJ2-5
V: TRBV5-1
CDR3: CASSSTPSGSQETQYF

J: TRBJ2-2
V: TRBV9
CDR3: CASSSLSSANTGELFF

J: TRBJ1-2
V: TRBV13
CDR3: CASSDAGPGGGYTF

J: TRBJ1-1
V: TRBV7-3
CDR3: CASSLLGRGLDTEAFF

J: TRBJ2-7
V: TRBV9
CDR3: CASSRLADSYEQYF

J: TRBJ1-1
V: TRBV18
CDR3: CASSGTAEAFF

J: TRBJ1-6
V: TRBV7-2
CDR3: CASSVQGLSLHF

J: TRBJ2-1
V: TRBV19
CDR3: CASTGTGSKFSYNEQFF

J: TRBJ1-2
V: TRBV10-2
CDR3: CASSESRVTRYTF

J: TRBJ1-5
V: TRBV10-3
CDR3: CAIRTGTGDNQPQHF

J: TRBJ2-1
V: TRBV20-1
CDR3: CSASGTGEGLSYNEQFF

J: TRBJ2-1
V: TRBV5-1
CDR3: CASSRDRVINEQFF

J: TRBJ1-1
V: TRBV19
CDR3: CASSIKAGEGDTEAFF

J: TRBJ1-1
V: TRBV7-3
CDR3: CASSASGSTNTEAFF

J: TRBJ1-6
V: TRBV2
CDR3: CASRDRGLYSPLHF

J: TRBJ1-3
V: TRBV6-5
CDR3: CASREAITGNTIYF

J: TRBJ1-1
V: TRBV11-2
CDR3: CASSLPTGTGGTEAFF

J: TRBJ2-1
V: TRBV9
CDR3: CASSPPGAGGSYNEQFF

J: TRBJ1-1
V: TRBV29-1
CDR3: CSVDSKGAGGTEAFF

J: TRBJ2-5
V: TRBV7-2
CDR3: CASSSDRGAETQYF

J: TRBJ1-5
V: TRBV24-1
CDR3: CATSDTTGVSQPQHF

J: TRBJ2-7
V: TRBV14
CDR3: CASGTNLYEQYF

J: TRBJ1-2
V: TRBV5-1
CDR3: CASSLRSPGYGYTF

J: TRBJ1-6
V: TRBV5-1
CDR3: CASSLTGQGSSPLHF

J: TRBJ1-5
V: TRBV27
CDR3: CASRRGQGGNQPQHF

J: TRBJ2-2
V: TRBV5-1
CDR3: CASSVDRGNTGELFF

J: TRBJ1-1
V: TRBV6-5
CDR3: CASGRGLETEAFF

J: TRBJ1-1
V: TRBV19
CDR3: CASSIGQGSSAFF

J: TRBJ2-7
V: TRBV29-1
CDR3: CSVQRDRVYEQYF

J: TRBJ1-4
V: TRBV19
CDR3: CASSERLPATNEKLFF

J: TRBJ1-5
V: TRBV24-1
CDR3: CATSDLTGNQPQHF

J: TRBJ1-6
V: TRBV27
CDR3: CASSLSSDRGDSPLHF

J: TRBJ1-6
V: TRBV9
CDR3: CASSVEESSYNSPLHF

J: TRBJ2-1
V: TRBV24-1
CDR3: CATSARLAGGRRNEQFF

J: TRBJ2-5
V: TRBV6-5
CDR3: CASSRPGAPETQYF

J: TRBJ1-5
V: TRBV12-3/TRBV12-4
CDR3: CASSQGGNQPQHF

J: TRBJ2-7
V: TRBV6-1
CDR3: CASSDLGGRGEQYF

J: TRBJ2-1
V: TRBV6-5
CDR3: CASRGTGGLNNEQFF

J: TRBJ2-7
V: TRBV2
CDR3: CASNDLQGYEQYF

J: TRBJ1-5
V: TRBV12-3/TRBV12-4
CDR3: CASSNRGQPQHF

J: TRBJ2-2
V: TRBV11-3
CDR3: CASSSSPGELFF

J: TRBJ2-7
V: TRBV11-1
CDR3: CASGRTGPYEQYF

J: TRBJ1-5
V: TRBV24-1
CDR3: CATSDTGTGAVNQPQHF

J: TRBJ2-1
V: TRBV24-1
CDR3: CATRGTGTYNEQFF

J: TRBJ1-4
V: TRBV6-5
CDR3: CASSYSRGFNEKLFF

J: TRBJ1-1
V: TRBV6-6
CDR3: CASSYSMTPWNTEAFF

J: TRBJ2-6
V: TRBV5-1
CDR3: CASSPQLRPWGPSGANVLTF